These T cell receptor beta chains were read from a single sample in a study of cytomegalovirus exposure and HLA in healthy donors. TCRdb's copy holds only in-frame clones and misses some; the assay was immunoSEQ multiplex PCR. The data show some 130,000 clones, less than 90% seen once. The specimen sequenced was PBMCs. Receptors originate from a man aged 40-50 years in good health and CMV-seronegative. Each CDR3 is given with its conserved first and last residue.

V gene	CDR3 length	J gene	CDR3 protein
TRBV7-9	15	TRBJ2-2	CASSHGGGISGELFF
TRBV6-5	15	TRBJ1-3	CASSPDRGAGNTIYF
TRBV5-1	13	TRBJ2-5	CASSQGLAATQYF
TRBV5-1	14	TRBJ2-2	CASNVGVNTGELFF
TRBV28	18	TRBJ2-4	CASSQVLAGGADKNIQYF
TRBV7-3	14	TRBJ2-2	CAVSDRSNTGELFF
TRBV10-3	16	TRBJ2-2	CAISEESIANTGELFF
TRBV6-1	11	TRBJ2-7	CASPWTYEQYF
TRBV10-3	13	TRBJ1-5	CAIREGPNQPQHF
TRBV7-9	18	TRBJ2-3	CASSWGLAGGRSTDTQYF
TRBV7-2	15	TRBJ1-4	CASSLVVGVDEKLFF
TRBV7-6	17	TRBJ2-2	CASSPGLQGARTGELFF
TRBV19	16	TRBJ2-3	CASSIDSVQATDTQYF
TRBV2	13	TRBJ2-7	CASRFSLLYEQYF
TRBV4-2	16	TRBJ2-3	CASSQAGTSGTDTQYF
TRBV5-1	14	TRBJ1-2	CASSAGQGNYGYTF
TRBV29-1	12	TRBJ1-2	CSAQQNNYGYTF
TRBV5-5	16	TRBJ2-5	CASSLTSGGAGETQYF
TRBV6-5	14	TRBJ1-2	CASSYWDRHYGYTF
TRBV6-1	14	TRBJ1-4	CASSRDSPNEKLFF
TRBV19	13	TRBJ1-1	CASLSGGGTEAFF
TRBV6-6	14	TRBJ1-5	CASSSGDSNQPQHF
TRBV2	14	TRBJ1-5	CASSETGGGQPQHF
TRBV5-1	19	TRBJ1-4	CASSLVLAGRGTEDEKLFF
TRBV6-5	15	TRBJ2-4	CASSSGGGRENIQYF
TRBV9	13	TRBJ1-2	CASSENSNYGYTF
TRBV19	15	TRBJ1-2	CASSPRTGGSGGYTF
TRBV20-1	11	TRBJ1-5	CSAQRGQPQHF
TRBV10-3	17	TRBJ1-5	CATADRGGHSSNQPQHF
TRBV7-9	15	TRBJ2-6	CASSSDSLGANVLTF
TRBV7-2	17	TRBJ1-2	CASSLRAHRAVDYGYTF
TRBV4-1	14	TRBJ1-2	CASSQPFDTDGYTF
TRBV7-2	15	TRBJ2-7	CASSPGTGGLEEQYF
TRBV29-1	12	TRBJ2-1	CSVPSGANEQFF
TRBV5-4	13	TRBJ2-7	CASKYGTGFEQYF
TRBV10-3	14	TRBJ1-6	CAINPQFGNSPLHF
TRBV6-6	11	TRBJ1-4	CASTLNEKLFF
TRBV2	15	TRBJ1-1	CASSPPDRGPGEAFF
TRBV7-3	20	TRBJ2-5	CASSLGYGLASGRGGETQYF
TRBV29-1	13	TRBJ1-1	CSVGSGANTEAFF
TRBV9	16	TRBJ1-1	CASSSIGGASNTEAFF
TRBV29-1	14	TRBJ2-5	CSVDLGLGQETQYF
TRBV5-4	15	TRBJ2-5	CASSLAGVTGETQYF
TRBV7-7	12	TRBJ2-5	CASSSGQETQYF
TRBV19	14	TRBJ1-4	CASRPGEPNEKLFF
TRBV14	16	TRBJ2-7	CASSQEAGFSRYEQYF
TRBV6-4	12	TRBJ2-1	CASSVESGEQFF
TRBV28	10	TRBJ2-7	CASSRYEQYF
TRBV19	15	TRBJ2-1	CASSKTGGYYNEQFF
TRBV18	14	TRBJ1-3	CASSRTGAGNTIYF
TRBV7-9	14	TRBJ2-7	CASSHRDRPYEQYF
TRBV4-1	15	TRBJ2-7	CASSGGTSGTYEQYF